The T cell receptor (beta chain) described here comes from a study of graft-versus-host responses after intestinal transplantation. Study context: In this cohort, recipients had multivisceral, liver-intestinal, or isolated intestinal transplants. Once they had received anti-thymocyte globulin induction, all recipients took tacrolimus and steroids for around 3 years.

Irradiated, violet-dye-labeled stimulators (about 200,000) were plated alongside about 200,000 CFSE-labeled responders. The protocol was immunoSEQ multiplex PCR, while the TCRdb copy is restricted to in-frame clones and leaves out a portion. Of approximately 5,000 clones listed, approximately 28% are singletons. CDR3 length: 14 amino acids. Germline CDR1 MNHNS, CDR2 SASEGT. V was cut by 0 bases and J by 0 bases, with 6 bases left in between. The source material was alloreactive CD4+ T cells from a mixed lymphocyte reaction culture, sampled before transplantation. Indicated subset: CFSE-low proliferating T cells sorted from approximately 6-day pre-transplant mixed lymphocyte reaction (GvH or HvG direction). The V call is TRBV6-1, the J call TRBJ2-7; D is undetermined. The sequence was collected from a human patient who was an organ donor for intestinal transplantation. The DNA of the CDR3 is TGTGCCAGCAGTGAAGCGGGAAGCTCCTACGAGCAGTACTTC. Protein product: CASSEAGSSYEQYF.